This TCR beta chain came from a study of graft-versus-host responses after intestinal transplantation. Generated by immunoSEQ multiplex PCR, the TCRdb table keeps only in-frame clones and is missing some. The table includes just over 95,000 clones, around nine tenths detected once. Remarks on this clone: The antigen remains unidentified.

Study-level points and caveats: Subjects displaying graft-donor T cell macrochimerism possessed elevated graft-versus-host to host-versus-graft clonal ratios inside allografts. Present in recipient marrow, GvH clones included some that appeared first in ileum or blood.

CDR3 size: 14 residues. CDR1 is SGHAT, CDR2 FQNNGV, per germline. V trimming: 3 bases; J trimming: 3 bases; junction bases outside the gene matches: 1. Sample: unstimulated CD4+ T cells sorted from spleen or lymph node cells, taken before intestinal transplant. The sequence derives from a human donor who received an intestinal transplant. The chain uses TRBV11-2 and TRBJ2-5; 10 nucleotides align to TRBD1. CDR3 amino acids: CASSLGTGEETQYF. DNA for the CDR3: TGTGCCAGCAGCTTGGGGACAGGGGAAGAGACCCAGTACTTC.